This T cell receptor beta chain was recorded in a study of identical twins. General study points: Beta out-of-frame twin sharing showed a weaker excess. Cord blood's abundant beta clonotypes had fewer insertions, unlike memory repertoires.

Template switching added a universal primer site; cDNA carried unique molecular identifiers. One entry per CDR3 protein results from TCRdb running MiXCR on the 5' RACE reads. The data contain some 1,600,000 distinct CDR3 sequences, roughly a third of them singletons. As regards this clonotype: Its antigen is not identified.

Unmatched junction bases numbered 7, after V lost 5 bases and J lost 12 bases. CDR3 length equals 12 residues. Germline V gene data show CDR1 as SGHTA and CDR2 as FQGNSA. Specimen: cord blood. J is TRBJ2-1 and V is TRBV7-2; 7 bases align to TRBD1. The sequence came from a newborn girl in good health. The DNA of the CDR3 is TGTGCCAGCAGCCCGCCAGACAGGGTGCAGTTCTTC. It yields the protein CASSPPDRVQFF.